The 10 T cell receptor beta chains below were found in one sample sequenced in a study of blood T cells in healthy people across ages. A second roughly 7 to 12 cycle PCR used barcoded and J-beta primers. TCRdb processed the 5' RACE reads anew with MiXCR; each CDR3 protein has one entry. The repertoire consists of about 680,000 distinct CDR3 sequences, with approximately 50% occurring once and the leading ten covering roughly 31%. The sequenced sample consisted of blood. The receptor set was obtained from an older woman in good health.

As DNA, the CDR3 is TGTGCCAGCAGCTTATATGGGCGGAGGCTCACAGATACGCAGTATTTT. This translates into CASSLYGRRLTDTQYF. The genes are TRBV7-3 and TRBJ2-3, with D perhaps matching TRBD2 (5 bases). Trimming left V 2 bases short and J 2 bases short, with 14 bases between. This CDR3 is 16 amino acids long. Germline CDR1 is SGHTA and CDR2 is FQGTGA.

This clonotype was counted only a few times. The rearrangement joins TRBV4-3 to TRBJ2-5, with D unresolved. Germline V gives CDR1 LGHNA, CDR2 YSLEER. The V and J ends lost 0 bases and 5 bases respectively, with 7 bases between them. This CDR3 is built from 13 residues. CDR3 residues: CASSQERWETQYF. The CDR3 DNA is TGCGCCAGCAGCCAAGAACGTTGGGAGACCCAGTACTTC.

This clonotype has only a few counts. The chain links TRBV12-3 or TRBV12-4 to TRBJ1-1; 7 nucleotides align to TRBD1. V lost 3 bases to trimming and J lost 1 base; unmatched junction nucleotides: 8. This CDR3 spans 16 amino acids. This CDR3 reads CASSFRGGTENTEAFF. In DNA, the CDR3 is TGTGCCAGCAGTTTTCGAGGGGGGACAGAGAACACTGAAGCTTTCTTT.

This clonotype showed up many times. The chain joins TRBV7-2 to TRBJ2-5; perhaps D is TRBD1 or TRBD2 (5 bases each). V lost 0 bases to trimming and J lost 4 bases, with 9 bases between them. CDR3 length: 14 residues. The V gene's germline CDR1 is SGHTA and CDR2 FQGNSA. CDR3: CASSLAGARETQYF. For the CDR3, the DNA is TGTGCCAGCAGCTTAGCCGGGGCTCGAGAGACCCAGTACTTC.

This clonotype was picked up many times. V usage is TRBV12-3 or TRBV12-4 and J usage is TRBJ2-1, with 7 bases that match TRBD2. There are 15 residues in the CDR3. The J segment lost 3 bases and the V segment lost 5 bases, leaving 7 bases of the junction unmatched. The CDR3: CASSPVGGSYNEQFF. Here the CDR3 DNA reads TGTGCCAGCAGTCCCGTGGGAGGGAGCTACAATGAGCAGTTCTTC.

The rearrangement links TRBV7-9 to TRBJ1-1, with D unresolved. V was cut by 5 bases and J by 7 bases, with 11 bases left in between. Germline V lookup: CDR1 SEHNR, CDR2 FQNEAQ (reference sequence). This CDR3 is 12 amino acids long. The CDR3 sequence: CASSPGPVEAFF. The CDR3 bases are TGTGCCAGCAGCCCCGGACCGGTTGAAGCTTTCTTT.

V is TRBV7-6 and J is TRBJ1-1, with D uncertain. The CDR3 is made up of 13 amino acids. The V end was cut by 5 bases, the J end by 0 bases, with 7 bases between. CDR1 and CDR2 (germline): SGHVS, FNYEAQ. CDR3: CASSKQMNTEAFF. CDR3 in DNA: TGTGCCAGCAGCAAACAGATGAACACTGAAGCTTTCTTT. Drawing the rest from reference TRBV7-6 and TRBJ1-1, the complete variable domain is GAGVSQSPRYKVTKRGQDVALRCDPISGHVSLYWYRQALGQGPEFLTYFNYEAQQDKSGLPNDRFSAERPEGSISTLTIQRTEQRDSAMYRCASSKQMNTEAFFGQGTRLTVV.

This clonotype occurred a few times. J is TRBJ2-3 and V is TRBV4-2; TRBD1 aligns across 10 bases. Germline values: CDR1 LGHNA, CDR2 YNFKEQ. V shed 4 bases and J 4 bases; nucleotides not matched to a gene: 2. CDR3 length: 14 residues. CDR3 sequence reads: CASSLGTGADTQYF. The CDR3 coding sequence is TGTGCCAGCAGCCTAGGGACAGGGGCAGATACGCAGTATTTT.

This clonotype turned up a few times. CDR3 nucleotides: TGTGCCGTCGACACCTACGAGCAGTACTTC. Protein: CAVDTYEQYF. The V call is TRBV10-3, the J call TRBJ2-7; D gene ambiguous. The CDR3 has 10 residues. V was trimmed by 11 bases and J by 2 bases, leaving 7 bases between them. From germline, CDR1 is ENHRY and CDR2 SYGVKD.

The rearrangement joins TRBV25-1 to TRBJ2-4, with TRBD2 matching 10 bases. Germline V CDR1 and CDR2: MGHDK, SYGVNS. The length of the CDR3 is 14 residues. V lost 5 bases, J lost 6 bases, and 4 bases stayed unmatched. The CDR3 sequence is CASSRAGGLNIQYF. As DNA, the CDR3 is TGTGCCAGCAGTCGAGCGGGAGGGTTAAACATTCAGTACTTC.